This T cell receptor beta chain was sequenced in a study of control samples from healthy donors and cancer patients. The germline V gene encodes CDR1 ENHRY and CDR2 SYGVKD. V was clipped by 5 bases and J by 3 bases, with 8 bases between them. The CDR3 has 12 amino acids. Sequenced by immunoSEQ multiplex PCR; TCRdb stores in-frame clones only, minus some. This table has about 140,000 clones, about 90% appearing once. Input material: blood. The chain carries TRBV10-3 and TRBJ2-7; weak D call: TRBD1 (5 bases). The clonotype originates from a man aged 18-30 years in good health. CDR3 sequence reads: CAISPDSYEQYF. The CDR3 coding sequence is TGTGCCATCAGTCCCGACAGCTACGAGCAGTACTTC.